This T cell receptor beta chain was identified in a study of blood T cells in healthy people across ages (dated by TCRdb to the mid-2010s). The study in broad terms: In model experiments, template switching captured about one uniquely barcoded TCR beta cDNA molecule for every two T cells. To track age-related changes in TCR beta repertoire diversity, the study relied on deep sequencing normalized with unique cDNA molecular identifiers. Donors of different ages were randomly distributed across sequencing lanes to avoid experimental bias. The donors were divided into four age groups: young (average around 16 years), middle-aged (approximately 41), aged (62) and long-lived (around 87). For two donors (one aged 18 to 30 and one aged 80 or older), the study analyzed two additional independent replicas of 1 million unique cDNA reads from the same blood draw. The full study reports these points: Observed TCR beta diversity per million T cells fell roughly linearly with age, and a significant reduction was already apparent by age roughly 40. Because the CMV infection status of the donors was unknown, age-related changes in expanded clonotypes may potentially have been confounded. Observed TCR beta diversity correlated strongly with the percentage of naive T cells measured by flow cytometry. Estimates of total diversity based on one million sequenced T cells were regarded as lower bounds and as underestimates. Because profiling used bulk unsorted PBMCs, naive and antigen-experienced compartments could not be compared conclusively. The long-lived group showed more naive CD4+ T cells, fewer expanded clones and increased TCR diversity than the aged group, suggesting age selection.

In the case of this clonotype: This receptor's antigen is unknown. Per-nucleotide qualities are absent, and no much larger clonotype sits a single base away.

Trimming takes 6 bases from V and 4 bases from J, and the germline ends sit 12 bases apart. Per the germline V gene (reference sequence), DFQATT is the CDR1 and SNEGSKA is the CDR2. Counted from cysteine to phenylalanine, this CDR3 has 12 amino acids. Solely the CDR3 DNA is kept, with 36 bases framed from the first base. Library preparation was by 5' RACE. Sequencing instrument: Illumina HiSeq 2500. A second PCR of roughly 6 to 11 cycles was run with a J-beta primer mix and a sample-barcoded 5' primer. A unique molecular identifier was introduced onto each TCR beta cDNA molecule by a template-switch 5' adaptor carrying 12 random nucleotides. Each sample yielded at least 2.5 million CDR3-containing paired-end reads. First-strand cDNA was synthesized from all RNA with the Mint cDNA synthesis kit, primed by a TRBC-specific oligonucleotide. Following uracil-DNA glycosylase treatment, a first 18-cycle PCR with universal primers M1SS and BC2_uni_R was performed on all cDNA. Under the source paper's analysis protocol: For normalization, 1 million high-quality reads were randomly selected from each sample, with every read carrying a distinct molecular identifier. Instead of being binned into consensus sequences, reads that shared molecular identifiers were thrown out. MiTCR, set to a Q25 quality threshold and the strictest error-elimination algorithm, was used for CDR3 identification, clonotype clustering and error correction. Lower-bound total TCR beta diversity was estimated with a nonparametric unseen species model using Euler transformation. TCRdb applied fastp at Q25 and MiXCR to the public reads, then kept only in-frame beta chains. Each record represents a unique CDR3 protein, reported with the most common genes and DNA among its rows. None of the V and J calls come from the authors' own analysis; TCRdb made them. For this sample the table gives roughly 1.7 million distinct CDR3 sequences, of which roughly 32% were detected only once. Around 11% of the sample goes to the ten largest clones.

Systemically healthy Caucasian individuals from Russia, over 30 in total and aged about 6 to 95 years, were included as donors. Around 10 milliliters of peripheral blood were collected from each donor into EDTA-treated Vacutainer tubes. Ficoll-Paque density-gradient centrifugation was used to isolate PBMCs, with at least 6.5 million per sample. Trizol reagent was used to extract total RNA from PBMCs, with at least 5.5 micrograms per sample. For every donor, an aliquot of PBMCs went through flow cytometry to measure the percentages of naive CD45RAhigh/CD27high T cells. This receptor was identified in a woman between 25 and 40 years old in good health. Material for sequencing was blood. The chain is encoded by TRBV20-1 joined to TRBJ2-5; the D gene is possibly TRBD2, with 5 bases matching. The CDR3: CSASLVPETQYF. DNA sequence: TGCAGTGCATCACTAGTGCCAGAGACCCAGTACTTC.